Listed below are T cell receptor beta chains from one sample, sequenced in a study of Tregs in tolerant kidney transplant recipients. The data were produced by immunoSEQ multiplex PCR, yet TCRdb's version contains in-frame clones alone and is incomplete. The table records some 57,000 clones, 90% to 95% of them present only once. Here the sequenced sample was CD8+ T cells from blood (PBMCs), taken 24 months after the transplant. The receptors originated from a human patient who received a combined kidney and bone marrow transplant. Some T cells may trace back to the graft donor. Each CDR3 is given with its conserved first and last residue. The D gene is left open where the match is weak. Clone size is stated in some rows and not others, as once, few, many or a class when expanded.

TRBD2	TRBV27	TRBJ2-7	-	TGTGCCAGCAGTCCATCAGCGGGGGCCAGATCCTACGAGCAGTACTTC	CASSPSAGARSYEQYF
-	TRBV7-8	TRBJ1-2	-	TGTGCCAGCAGCTTAAGCTTCGTGGGCTGGGGCTACACCTTC	CASSLSFVGWGYTF
-	TRBV9	TRBJ1-4	once	TGTGCCAGCAGCGGGGAGTGGTCGCTTGCAACTAATGAAAAACTGTTTTTT	CASSGEWSLATNEKLFF
TRBD1	TRBV9	TRBJ1-6	-	TGTGCCAGCAGTCTGACAGGGAGCTCCTATAATTCACCCCTCCACTTT	CASSLTGSSYNSPLHF
-	TRBV9	TRBJ1-5	-	TGTGCCAGCAGCGGTTCGGGGGGCAATCAGCCCCAGCATTTT	CASSGSGGNQPQHF
TRBD2	TRBV7-9	TRBJ2-1	-	TGTGCCAGCAGCTTGGCTAGCGGGGGGGCCTACAATGAGCAGTTCTTC	CASSLASGGAYNEQFF
-	TRBV9	TRBJ2-2	-	TGTGCCAGCAGCGAAAGACGAGGACTCACCGGGGAGCTGTTTTTT	CASSERRGLTGELFF
-	TRBV11-2	TRBJ1-1	-	TGTGCCAGCAGCTACTTGGGGGCGCGAACTGAAGCTTTCTTT	CASSYLGARTEAFF
-	TRBV4-1	TRBJ2-2	-	TGCGCCAGCAGCCCATTAGGGGGAGGGCCCAGCGGGGAGCTGTTTTTT	CASSPLGGGPSGELFF
-	TRBV19	TRBJ1-5	-	TGTGCCAGTAGTATTGGGGCGGGGGGAAGGAATCAGCCCCAGCATTTT	CASSIGAGGRNQPQHF
TRBD1	TRBV19	TRBJ1-6	-	TGTGCCAGTAGTGACAGGGACTATAATTCACCCCTCCACTTT	CASSDRDYNSPLHF
TRBD2	TRBV7-3	TRBJ2-1	-	TGTGCCAGCAGCTTAACAAGCCTAGCGGTTTCCACCTCCTACAATGAGCAGTTCTTC	CASSLTSLAVSTSYNEQFF
-	TRBV19	TRBJ2-2	few	TGTGCCAGTAGTTACAGGCCCGGGGAGCTGTTTTTT	CASSYRPGELFF
TRBD1	TRBV6-6	TRBJ1-4	few	TGTGCCAGCAGCAACGGGACAGGGGTGAGGGGAAAGCTGTTTTTT	CASSNGTGVRGKLFF
-	TRBV4-2	TRBJ2-7	-	TGTGCCAGCAGCCCAGATCAGGCGGGACTCGAGCAGTACTTC	CASSPDQAGLEQYF
-	TRBV7-7	TRBJ2-5	-	TGTGCCAGCAGCTTAGTATTTTGCTCTCCGCGAGAGACCCAGTACTTC	CASSLVFCSPRETQYF